This T cell receptor beta chain was observed in a study of metastatic and nonmetastatic thyroid tumors (dated by TCRdb to 2020 to 2022). Regarding the research as a whole: The researchers compared repertoires between peripheral blood samples and tumor or nodule tissue samples from patients with malignant or benign thyroid disease.

What the research found in general, with its limitations: TCR beta diversity was reported as significantly higher in malignant tumors than in benign nodules, in both blood and tumor samples.

This clone is labeled medium-sized (0.01 to 0.1%). Its antigen specificity is not known. Base qualities are not at hand, and no much larger clone is one base apart. No patient had received any treatment before thyroid surgery. The study retrospectively analysed patient clinical samples collected from the early 2010s to the late 2010s using T-cell receptor beta sequencing. Library creation used PCR. Sequencer: Illumina HiSeq 4000. High-throughput sequencing was used to profile the CDR3 region of the TCR beta-chain in every patient. The authors' analysis ran thus. The researchers built a classifier to tell apart papillary thyroid cancer patients with distant metastasis, based on CDR3 differences among clinicopathological groups. The Shannon index was used to measure repertoire diversity, and the Morisita-Horn index was used to measure how similar tumor and blood repertoires were. The public reads were reprocessed in TCRdb via fastp at Q25 and MiXCR, keeping in-frame beta chains. The V and J calls and clone size are TCRdb's, not the authors'. The sample table records about 42,000 clones; about 12% of these occur just once. The ten largest clones represent approximately 8.7% of the sample.

The source of this sequence is a male donor with papillary thyroid cancer or a benign thyroid nodule (not recorded which). Some clones in this sample may be carry-over from other donors' samples. Sequenced: blood.

The sequenced DNA is TGTGCCAGCAGTTTTATCCCCCTAGCGGCGATGTACGAGCAGTACTTC. Its product reads: CASSFIPLAAMYEQYF. Rearrangement joined TRBV27 to TRBJ2-7, and TRBD2 matches 7 of the central bases. The CDR3 has 16 amino acids, counting the end cysteine and phenylalanine. Only CDR3 DNA remains: 48 bases, in frame from the first base. In the germline V gene (reference sequence), CDR1 corresponds to MNHEY and CDR2 to SMNVEV. From V the trimming removes 3 bases and from J it removes 4 bases, while the gene matches leave 12 bases of the junction unaccounted for.